This entry features one T cell receptor beta chain sequence. This clone's antigen is unknown. Base-call qualities are not available, and no considerably larger clone is one nucleotide away. Donors were healthy HIV-negative adults with no recently reported acute infections or vaccinations. Only Caucasian adults living in Nashville, Tennessee, USA were represented among the donors. CD4+ T cells were enriched through magnetic negative selection, after which naive cells were positively selected on CD45RA and the remaining negative fraction served as the memory subset. Blood was collected by leukapheresis, and PBMCs were isolated by Ficoll-Histopaque density gradient centrifugation and then cryopreserved in liquid nitrogen vapor phase. Analytical flow cytometry was used to check the purity and quantity of each magnetically sorted T cell population. Genomic DNA was isolated from each sorted fraction and quantified by UV absorbance on a Nanodrop 2000c.

CDR3 length: 14 amino acids, cysteine to phenylalanine. Only CDR3 DNA is held: 42 bases, read in frame from base 1. The germline V gene provides CDR1 MDHEN and CDR2 SYDVKM. V drops 4 bases and J drops 11 bases, leaving 17 bases in between. Using the deep immunoSEQ assay, TCR CDR3 regions were amplified from genomic DNA by multiplex PCR. Genomic DNA extracted from each cell subset was distributed evenly over all wells of several immunoSEQ 96-well plates, and each plate served as one replicate. For sorted subsets, around 0.2 ug genomic DNA, equal to 30,000 to 35,000 T cell genomes, was loaded into each replicate PCR. Purified libraries were quantified with a Qubit 3.0 fluorometer, sized on a Bioanalyzer 2100, and re-quantified with the KAPA Library Quantification kit. Each immunoSEQ 96-well plate was sequenced on its own single-read 150-cycle Illumina NextSeq 550 flow cell. The authors' analysis ran thus. The immunoSEQ output contained only junctional sequences without quality scores, so filtering could not match that applied to full-length reads. To assign V/J genes and CDR3, sequences were annotated using PyIR, a Python wrapper for IgBLAST v1.9, with IMGT germline references. Reads were filtered out if the reads had weak V/J assignments (E-value above 1e-6), no CDR3, stop codons, out-of-frame junctions, or ambiguous translated residues. V3J clonotypes were defined as sequences sharing the same inferred V gene, J gene, and CDR3 amino acid sequence. Percentage overlap between repertoires was calculated by dividing the number of shared unique clonotypes by the size of the smaller repertoire. RTK rarefaction, the Chao1 estimator, and Recon v2.1 estimates of unobserved clonotypes were used to assess repertoire richness. Generation probabilities were computed with OLGA for all TCRbeta clonotypes obtained by the gDNA method from several donors. Not all clones reach the TCRdb copy of this immuneACCESS table, which keeps in-frame sequences only. Checked studies attribute under half of the gap to unresolved V genes and leave the rest unexplained. That table supplies the V and J calls and clone size; D and trimming were determined from the DNA. This sample lists approximately 2.3 million clones; more than 85% were detected once. Clones ranked in the top ten supply around 0.4% of the sample.

This sample is drawn from a study of shared clonotypes between healthy human individuals (dated by TCRdb to 2019 to 2021). About the study as a whole: The cohort included a few men and a couple of women between 18 and 49 years of age. Per donor, leukapheresis produced somewhere between about 0.94 and 8.9 billion PBMCs. Libraries were prepared and TCR repertoires were sequenced by different laboratories using diverse techniques, in order to increase sequencing depth and limit assay-specific biases. For each donor, CD4 naive and CD4 memory were each run on three plates, CD8 naive on two plates, and CD8 memory on one plate. Blood TCR repertoires of roughly five healthy adults were deeply sequenced to estimate repertoire size and the extent of clonotype sharing between individuals. Beyond this particular receptor, the publication reports: Based on pairwise subsampling, the degree of clonotype sharing among donors was expected to be affected by sequencing depth. Because the study included only a small number of donors, the genetic and exposure-history diversity represented was limited. Sampling was restricted to blood, and TCR repertoires in tissues likely differ from the TCR repertoires found in blood. Even with the large sequencing depth, rarefaction of the sorted-subset datasets indicated that sequencing was incomplete. Clonotypes shared by all four sorted-subset donors showed higher generation probabilities than non-shared clonotypes. Estimated clonotype richness was generally larger for naive than for memory subsets. Across four donors, roughly 5.1% of naive CD4, approximately 3.6% of naive CD8, approximately 2.5% of memory CD4, and under 0.45% of memory CD8 clonotypes were shared.

The receptor was derived from a man aged 18 to 30 in good health. Some clones in this sample may be carry-over from other donors' samples. Sequences were obtained from naive CD4+ T cells from PBMCs. This specimen's cell subset or site label, per the study, means: CD45RA+ positively selected. The rearrangement joined TRBV28 to TRBJ1-4; the best D guess is TRBD1, with 5 bases matching. The CDR3 amino acid sequence is: CASSYPGGRVKLFF. The nucleotide sequence reads TGTGCCAGCAGTTACCCGGGGGGGAGGGTGAAACTGTTTTTT.